The 23 T cell receptor beta chains below all came from one sample that was sequenced in a study of T cells in Graves' hyperthyroidism and ophthalmopathy. TCR beta CDR3 region amplification was performed from RNA transcripts. A set of HTBI primers served as the primers for a first-round RT-PCR of the TCR CDR3. TCRdb processed the multiplex PCR reads anew with MiXCR; each CDR3 protein has one entry. The sample holds some 380,000 distinct CDR3 sequences; about 14% are singletons and the top ten take less than 25%. Sequencing input: blood. The receptors were gathered from a man aged 25 to 40 with Graves' hyperthyroidism that later progressed to Graves' ophthalmopathy.

Ten or more counts support this clonotype. The CDR3 loop is CASSLIPSSYNEQFF. The CDR3 nucleotides are TGTGCCAGCAGTTTAATTCCGAGCTCCTACAATGAGCAGTTCTTC. V and J are TRBV28 and TRBJ2-1; D uncertain. The CDR3 contains 15 residues. Trimming removed 2 bases at V and 0 bases at J, with 8 bases between. Per germline, CDR1 MDHEN and CDR2 SYDVKM.

The rearrangement uses TRBV15 and TRBJ2-7, with TRBD1 matching over 11 bases. The CDR3 has 14 residues. V was pared by 4 bases and J by 4 bases, with 3 bases of the junction left unmatched. CDR1 and CDR2 from the germline V gene are LNHNV and YYDKDF (reference sequence). CDR3 nucleotides: TGTGCCACCAGCAAGGACAGGGGGCGTTACGAGCAGTACTTC. Amino acid sequence: CATSKDRGRYEQYF. Supplemented by reference TRBV15 and TRBJ2-7, the full variable domain reads DAMVIQNPRYQVTQFGKPVTLSCSQTLNHNVMYWYQQKSSQAPKLLFHYYDKDFNNEADTPDNFQSRRPNTSFCFLDIRSPGLGDTAMYLCATSKDRGRYEQYFGPGTRLTVT.

CDR3 sequence (DNA): TGCAGTGCGAGGCAGGGGATCGGGCGGGAGCAGTACTTC. Amino acids: CSARQGIGREQYF. The V call is TRBV20-1, the J call TRBJ2-7, with a possible D match to TRBD1 (6 bases). Trimming took off 6 bases at V and 7 bases at J, with 19 bases between the two ends. The CDR3 extends over 13 amino acids. Per germline, CDR1 DFQATT and CDR2 SNEGSKA (reference sequence).

This clonotype was counted many times. The rearrangement joins TRBV15 to TRBJ1-1; 9 nucleotides align to TRBD1. The CDR3 runs to 14 residues. CDR1 is LNHNV and CDR2 is YYDKDF in the germline V gene (reference sequence). V lost 1 base, J lost 5 bases, and 2 bases stayed unmatched. The CDR3 loop reads CATSRVDRGTEAFF. The CDR3 coding sequence is TGTGCCACCAGCAGAGTCGACAGGGGGACTGAAGCTTTCTTT.

This clonotype was recorded at least ten times. The V gene is TRBV15, the J gene TRBJ1-5, with TRBD1 as a possible D gene (6 bases). Germline assignment: CDR1 LNHNV and CDR2 YYDKDF (reference sequence). The ends were cut back, 0 bases at V and 3 bases at J, with 15 bases in the middle. This CDR3 spans 17 amino acids. In DNA, the CDR3 is TGTGCCACCAGCAGAGATTGGGGGGGGCCGATCAATCAGCCCCAGCATTTT. The encoded protein is CATSRDWGGPINQPQHF.

This clonotype came up many times. J is TRBJ1-1 and V is TRBV7-9; 7 bases match TRBD1. Germline V gene data show CDR1 as SEHNR and CDR2 as FQNEAQ (reference sequence). This CDR3 comprises 12 residues. The V segment lost 1 base and the J segment 9 bases; nucleotides outside the gene matches: 2. DNA for the CDR3: TGTGCCAGCAGCTTAGAGACAGGGCAAGCTTTCTTT. Translating it yields CASSLETGQAFF.

Many counts were recorded for this clonotype. The J gene is TRBJ2-2, the V gene TRBV6-1, with D unresolved. CDR1 is MNHNS, CDR2 SASEGT, per germline. The CDR3 runs 14 residues. Trimming took 5 bases from V and 7 from J, leaving 14 bases between them. CDR3: CASSYGFGGGELFF. CDR3 bases: TGTGCCAGCAGTTACGGCTTCGGCGGCGGGGAGCTGTTTTTT.

This clonotype was recorded many times. CDR3 DNA sequence: TGTGCCAGCAGTCCTGAGAAAGCGGGGGCCCTGAACAATGAGCAGTTCTTC. Its protein product is CASSPEKAGALNNEQFF. The rearrangement links TRBV28 to TRBJ2-1; 8 nucleotides line up with TRBD2. CDR3 length equals 17 residues. Trimming took 5 bases from V and 5 from J; bases not matched to a gene: 14. Germline CDR1 MDHEN, CDR2 SYDVKM. The full variable domain, completed using reference TRBV28 and TRBJ2-1, is DVKVTQSSRYLVKRTGEKVFLECVQDMDHENMFWYRQDPGLGLRLIYFSYDVKMKEKGDIPEGYSVSREKKERFSLILESASTNQTSMYLCASSPEKAGALNNEQFFGPGTRLTVL.

The chain is built from TRBV30 and TRBJ2-7, with D uncertain. V was pared by 1 base and J by 7 bases, with 8 bases between. CDR1 GTSNPN and CDR2 SVGIG come from the germline V gene (reference sequence). The CDR3 loop spans 11 amino acids. The CDR3: CAWSGIREQYF. CDR3 DNA: TGTGCCTGGAGTGGCATCCGGGAGCAGTACTTC.

About this clonotype: A much more abundant neighbour one base away suggests this may be a read error. The chain recombines TRBV7-2 with TRBJ1-2, with no clear D. Germline CDR1 is SGHTA and CDR2 is FQGNSA. The V and J ends lost 5 bases and 3 bases respectively, with 19 bases between them. The CDR3 consists of 16 residues. CDR3 residues: CASSLALSGVHYGYTF. The CDR3 bases are TGTGCCAGCAGCCTCGCCCTAAGCGGTGTGCACTATGGCTACACCTTC.

The chain carries TRBV7-9 and TRBJ1-1; D is perhaps TRBD1 (6 bases). Trimming removed 1 base at V and 3 bases at J, with 12 bases between. This CDR3 spans 15 amino acids. Germline-derived CDR1 and CDR2 are SEHNR and FQNEAQ (reference sequence). The CDR3 DNA sequence: TGTGCCAGCAGCTTAGGGGGGGCCGGTCACACTGAAGCTTTCTTT. It encodes CASSLGGAGHTEAFF.

Many counts were recorded for this clonotype. The chain has TRBV7-8 and TRBJ1-4, with TRBD1 as a possible D gene (6 bases). CDR1 and CDR2 (germline): SGHVS, FQNEAQ. Trimming cost V 5 bases and J 0 bases, with 13 bases left between them. The CDR3 runs to 16 residues. The CDR3 spells CASSPGTSATNEKLFF. The CDR3 region has the DNA TGTGCCAGCAGCCCCGGGACATCAGCAACTAATGAAAAACTGTTTTTT.

This clonotype was seen ten or more times. The gene calls are TRBV12-3 or TRBV12-4 and TRBJ1-1; D gene uncertain. The V gene lost 1 base and the J gene lost 1 base, with 1 base spanning the gap. The CDR3 contains 12 residues. The DNA for the CDR3 is TGTGCCAGCAGTTTAGAGAACACTGAAGCTTTCTTT. This codes for CASSLENTEAFF.

This clonotype has a count of ten or more. The chain recombines TRBV11-2 with TRBJ2-7, with TRBD2 matching over 8 bases. The CDR3 sequence is 14 residues long. In germline, CDR1 is SGHAT, CDR2 FQNNGV. Losses at the gene ends were 5 bases for V and 2 bases for J; bases not matched to a gene: 5. The CDR3 sequence: CASSLGLATYEQYF. CDR3 nucleotide sequence: TGTGCCAGCAGCCTCGGACTAGCTACCTACGAGCAGTACTTC.

This chain uses TRBV27 with TRBJ2-3, with D possibly being TRBD1 (6 bases). Germline values: CDR1 MNHEY, CDR2 SMNVEV (reference sequence). V lost 5 bases, J lost 2 bases, and 14 bases lay in between. The CDR3 runs to 15 residues. The CDR3 bases are TGTGCCAGCAGTACTCTCGGGACATTCACAGATACGCAGTATTTT. This translates into CASSTLGTFTDTQYF.

The sample holds a few counts of this clonotype. This chain connects TRBV5-1 to TRBJ2-2; D is undetermined. From germline, CDR1 is SGHRS and CDR2 YFSETQ. V gave up 2 bases and J gave up 0 bases, with 5 bases separating them. This CDR3 is built from 14 residues. CDR3 DNA: TGCGCCAGCAGCTTAGAGTCGAACACCGGGGAGCTGTTTTTT. It translates to CASSLESNTGELFF.

The rearrangement uses TRBV30 and TRBJ2-7, with 9 bases matching TRBD1. The CDR3 has 15 amino acids. Trimming removed 3 bases from V and 9 bases from J; junction bases left unmatched: 15. Germline V CDR1 and CDR2: GTSNPN, SVGIG (reference sequence). Here the CDR3 DNA reads TGTGCCTGGAGGCGCGGCGGCGTGACAGGGGGATGGCAGTACTTC. This codes for CAWRRGGVTGGWQYF.

The chain has TRBV20-1 and TRBJ2-1; TRBD2 matches 13 bases. The CDR3 totals 16 residues. V was pared by 1 base and J by 4 bases, with 4 bases of the junction left unmatched. CDR1 DFQATT and CDR2 SNEGSKA come from the germline V gene (reference sequence). CDR3 sequence: CSARVTSGGTYNEQFF. The CDR3 nucleotides are TGCAGTGCTAGAGTGACTAGCGGGGGGACATACAATGAGCAGTTCTTC.

This clonotype was counted many times. The chain uses TRBV28 and TRBJ1-5, with D possibly being TRBD1 (6 bases). The germline V gene has CDR1 MDHEN and CDR2 SYDVKM. Between the trimmed V and J ends, which lost 6 bases and 1 base, there was a span of 16 bases. This CDR3 is built from 16 residues. This CDR3 reads CASRNLRDTSNQPQHF. CDR3 sequence (DNA): TGTGCCAGCAGAAATCTCCGGGACACAAGCAATCAGCCCCAGCATTTT.

This clonotype was detected many times. This chain uses TRBV12-5 with TRBJ1-1, with 12 bases that match TRBD1. The CDR3 contains 16 residues. V dropped 1 base and J dropped 4; count of bases not matched to a gene: 4. Germline CDR1 is LGHNT and CDR2 is FRNRAP. In nucleotides, the CDR3 is TGTGCTAGTGGTTTGGCCGGGACAGGGGGCGGCACTGAAGCTTTCTTT. Encoded protein: CASGLAGTGGGTEAFF.

Here the CDR3 reads CASSYSQGYPNQPQHF. The CDR3 coding sequence is TGTGCCAGCAGTTACTCACAGGGGTACCCCAATCAGCCCCAGCATTTT. This sequence joins TRBV6-2 or TRBV6-3 and TRBJ1-5; 7 positions match TRBD1. V lost 0 bases and J lost 3; bases outside the gene matches: 5. The CDR3 has 16 amino acids. CDR1 and CDR2 from the germline V gene are MNHEY and SVGEGT.

Ten or more counts support this clonotype. The CDR3 DNA reads TGTGCCAGCAGTAAGGTATTCCAAGAGACCCAGTACTTC. Its translation is CASSKVFQETQYF. This chain joins TRBV11-3 and TRBJ2-5; D gene ambiguous. V lost 6 bases and J 1 base, leaving 9 bases between the germline ends. This CDR3 has 13 amino acids. Germline assignment: CDR1 SGHNT and CDR2 YENEEA.

This clonotype was counted between two and nine times. This chain connects TRBV6-1 to TRBJ1-4; TRBD1 agrees at 7 bases. The V and J ends lost 5 bases and 5 bases, in that order; junction bases with no gene match: 8. The CDR3 contains 15 residues. Germline V gene sequence: CDR1 MNHNS, CDR2 SASEGT. The CDR3 spells CASSITGELNEKLFF. CDR3 coding DNA: TGTGCCAGCAGTATAACAGGGGAACTCAATGAAAAACTGTTTTTT.